These T cell receptor beta chains were read from a single sample in a study of regulatory T cells in long-lasting Graves disease. TCRdb re-called the multiplex PCR reads through MiXCR, storing one row per CDR3 protein. This table has 400,000 to 450,000 distinct CDR3 sequences, over 15% appearing once. The same sample was also used in a study of T cells in Graves' hyperthyroidism and ophthalmopathy.

The source was peripheral blood mononuclear cells (PBMCs), collected at new diagnosis, from a patient treated with antithyroid drugs. Receptor source: a young woman with Graves disease. CDR3s include the opening cysteine and the closing phenylalanine or tryptophan. Fields, in order: D gene, J gene, CDR3 length, V gene, clone size, CDR3 DNA, CDR3 protein. A D gene is named only where the DNA matches it firmly. Size is omitted from some rows. Given values are once, few, many or a class for expanded clones.

>.|TRBJ2-5|12|TRBV10-3|many
TGTGCCACACGCGGACAGCAAGAGACCCAGTACTTC
CATRGQQETQYF
>.|TRBJ1-3|16|TRBV9|many
TGTGCCAGCAGCGTATCGATCAGGGAGGCTGGAAACACCATATATTTT
CASSVSIREAGNTIYF
>.|TRBJ1-2|13|TRBV19|few
TGTGCCAGTAGTATGACGGCTAACTATGGCTACACCTTC
CASSMTANYGYTF
>.|TRBJ2-1|13|TRBV29-1|many
TGCAGCGTTGAACAGGGTTCCCACAATGAGCAGTTCTTC
CSVEQGSHNEQFF
>TRBD1|TRBJ2-3|16|TRBV6-2/TRBV6-3|.
TGTGCCAGCAGGCCTGACAGGGAAACTAGCACAGATACGCAGTATTTT
CASRPDRETSTDTQYF
>.|TRBJ2-2|17|TRBV7-9|.
TGTGCCACCCTTAGCGGCGCCGCTGCGGCACAAACCGGGGAGCTGTTTTTT
CATLSGAAAAQTGELFF
>.|TRBJ1-3|14|TRBV6-1|.
TGTGCCAGCAAGCAGGCCAGGTGGGGAAACACCATATATTTT
CASKQARWGNTIYF
>.|TRBJ2-2|15|TRBV7-3|many
TGTGCCAGCAGCTTAAGCCCAGGGGTTGCCGGGGAGCTGTTTTTT
CASSLSPGVAGELFF
>.|TRBJ2-7|15|TRBV20-1|many
TGCAGTGCTATCAGTCCCGGGACCCCGTGGAACGAGCAGTACTTC
CSAISPGTPWNEQYF
>TRBD2|TRBJ2-7|14|TRBV19|few
TGTGCCAGTAGTGCGCAGCGGGAGTCCTACGAGCAGTACTTC
CASSAQRESYEQYF
>TRBD2|TRBJ2-3|18|TRBV7-9|many
TGTGCCAGCAGCTTAGCGCGGACGACTAGCCCAGTCACAGATACGCAGTATTTT
CASSLARTTSPVTDTQYF